This T cell receptor beta chain came from a study of neurological immune-mediated disorders. About the study: Of the multiple sclerosis patients, roughly 35 in total, some 30 were relapsing-remitting and 3 were secondary progressive.

Study outcomes and limitations: Grouping of repertoires by phylogeny put those of 18 of 34 multiple sclerosis patients into a single related-CDR3 cluster, a possible signature. The expanded clones of different subjects shared no CDR3 amino acid sequences (suggesting private repertoires in all groups).

In its sample, this clonotype was seen a few times. Its specificity is unknown. Germline V CDR1 and CDR2: SGHRS, YFSETQ. J was trimmed by 3 bases and V by 0 bases; bases with no gene match: 8. The CDR3 is 16 residues long. TCRdb re-derived calls from the 5' RACE reads in MiXCR, one entry per CDR3 protein. The repertoire includes around 70,000 distinct CDR3 sequences, approximately 5.2% of them detected once, and about 8% sits in the top ten. Sequencing input: PBMCs. This chain joins TRBV5-1 and TRBJ2-7, with 8 bases that match TRBD1. The sequence derives from a man in his late teens or twenties with multiple sclerosis. The CDR3 region has the DNA TGCGCCAGCAGCTTGGCCAAAGGGACAGGCAACTACGAGCAGTACTTC. Amino acids: CASSLAKGTGNYEQYF.